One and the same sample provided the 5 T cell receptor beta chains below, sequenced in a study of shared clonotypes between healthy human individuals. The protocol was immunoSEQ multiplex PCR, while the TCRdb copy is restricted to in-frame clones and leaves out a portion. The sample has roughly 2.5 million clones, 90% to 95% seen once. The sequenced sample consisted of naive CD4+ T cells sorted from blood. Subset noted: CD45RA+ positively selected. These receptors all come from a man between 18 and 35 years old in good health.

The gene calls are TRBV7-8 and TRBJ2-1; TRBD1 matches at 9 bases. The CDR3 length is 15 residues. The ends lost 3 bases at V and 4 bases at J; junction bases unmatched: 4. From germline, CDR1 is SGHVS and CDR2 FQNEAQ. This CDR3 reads CASSFGTGNYNEQFF. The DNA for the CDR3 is TGTGCCAGCAGCTTCGGGACAGGGAATTACAATGAGCAGTTCTTC.

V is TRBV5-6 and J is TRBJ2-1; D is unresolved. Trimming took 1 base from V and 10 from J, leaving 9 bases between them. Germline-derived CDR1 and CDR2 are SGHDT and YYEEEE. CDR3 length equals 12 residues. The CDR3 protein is CASSLSSPEQFF. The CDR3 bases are TGTGCCAGCAGCTTGTCCAGTCCGGAGCAGTTCTTC.

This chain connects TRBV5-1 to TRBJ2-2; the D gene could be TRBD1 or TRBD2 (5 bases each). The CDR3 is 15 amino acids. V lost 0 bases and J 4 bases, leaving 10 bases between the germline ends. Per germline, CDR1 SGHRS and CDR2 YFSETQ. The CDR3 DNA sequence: TGCGCCAGCAGCTTGGGGCAGGGAGTCACCGGGGAGCTGTTTTTT. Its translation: CASSLGQGVTGELFF.

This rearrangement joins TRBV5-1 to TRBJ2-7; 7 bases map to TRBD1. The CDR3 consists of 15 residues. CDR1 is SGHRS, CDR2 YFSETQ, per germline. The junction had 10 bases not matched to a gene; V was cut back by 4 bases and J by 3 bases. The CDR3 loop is CASSSTNAGGYEQYF. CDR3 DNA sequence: TGCGCCAGCAGCAGTACGAATGCAGGGGGCTACGAGCAGTACTTC.

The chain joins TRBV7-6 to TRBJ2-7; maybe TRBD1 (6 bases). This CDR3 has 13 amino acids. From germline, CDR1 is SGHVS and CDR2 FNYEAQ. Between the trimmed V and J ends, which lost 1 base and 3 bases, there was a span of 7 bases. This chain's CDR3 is CASSLGGLYEQYF. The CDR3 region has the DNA TGTGCCAGCAGCTTAGGGGGGCTCTACGAGCAGTACTTC.